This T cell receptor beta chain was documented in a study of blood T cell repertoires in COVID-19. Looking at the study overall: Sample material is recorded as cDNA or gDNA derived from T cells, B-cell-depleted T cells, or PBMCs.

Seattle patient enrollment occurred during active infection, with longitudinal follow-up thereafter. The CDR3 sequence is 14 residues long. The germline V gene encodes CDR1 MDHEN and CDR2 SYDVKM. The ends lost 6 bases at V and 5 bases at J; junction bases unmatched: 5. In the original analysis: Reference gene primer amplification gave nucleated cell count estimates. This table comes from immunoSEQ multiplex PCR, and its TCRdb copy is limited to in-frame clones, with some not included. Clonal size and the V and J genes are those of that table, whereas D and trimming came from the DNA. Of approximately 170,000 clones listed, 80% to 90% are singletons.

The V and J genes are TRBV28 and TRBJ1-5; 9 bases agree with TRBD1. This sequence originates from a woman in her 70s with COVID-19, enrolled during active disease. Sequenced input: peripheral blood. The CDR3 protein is CASRKGQGYQPQHF. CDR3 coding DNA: TGTGCCAGCAGAAAGGGACAGGGTTATCAGCCCCAGCATTTT.